Following are 21 T cell receptor beta chains from one sample sequenced in a study of T-cell memory formation after mild COVID-19. TCRdb re-called the 5' RACE reads through MiXCR, storing one row per CDR3 protein. The repertoire has roughly 150,000 distinct CDR3 sequences, around 13% of them found once; the top ten carry 3% to 4%. The sequencing input was PBMCs or a T cell subset sorted from them (not recorded which). The receptors here all came from a man aged 18 to 30 who had mild COVID-19 (a few samples of this study predate the infection). Cell type and time point are not known.

CDR3: CASSPRWRGVDVYGYTF. As DNA, the CDR3 is TGCGCCAGCAGCCCTCGTTGGCGGGGGGTCGACGTCTATGGCTACACCTTC. J is TRBJ1-2 and V is TRBV5-1; possible D gene TRBD1, 5 bases. This CDR3 has 17 residues. CDR1 and CDR2 (germline): SGHRS, YFSETQ. Trimming shortened V by 4 bases and J by 4 bases, and 23 bases separated the two germline ends.

This clonotype was counted between two and nine times. The rearrangement uses TRBV20-1 and TRBJ2-3; D unclear. Per germline, CDR1 DFQATT and CDR2 SNEGSKA (reference sequence). V was trimmed by 5 bases and J by 4 bases, leaving 13 bases between them. The CDR3 runs 13 residues. CDR3 amino acids: CSAPPPLADTQYF. DNA for the CDR3: TGCAGTGCTCCGCCCCCTCTGGCAGATACGCAGTATTTT.

This rearrangement joins TRBV25-1 to TRBJ1-2; 9 bases match TRBD1. Trimming cost V 3 bases and J 8 bases; bases outside gene matches: 13. The CDR3 has 16 residues. Germline assignment: CDR1 MGHDK and CDR2 SYGVNS. The CDR3 loop is CASSDFVTGGVRGYTF. The DNA of the CDR3 is TGTGCCAGCAGTGATTTCGTCACAGGGGGCGTCCGGGGCTACACCTTC.

In its sample, this clonotype was seen a few times. This chain uses TRBV3-1 with TRBJ1-3; perhaps TRBD1 as D (5 bases). The length of the CDR3 is 14 residues. Trimming took 3 bases from V and 3 from J, leaving 9 bases between them. Germline loops: CDR1 LGHDT, CDR2 YNNKEL (reference sequence). CDR3 loop: CASSQPGYGNTIYF. CDR3 DNA sequence: TGTGCCAGCAGCCAGCCAGGGTATGGAAACACCATATATTTT.

The chain links TRBV4-1 to TRBJ2-3; 9 bases align to TRBD2. V shed 0 bases and J 5 bases; nucleotides not matched to a gene: 9. Germline loops: CDR1 MGHRA, CDR2 YSYEKL. CDR3 length equals 17 residues. The DNA of the CDR3 is TGCGCCAGCAGCCAAGATGGCCTAGCGGGGTCAAAAGATACGCAGTATTTT. This codes for CASSQDGLAGSKDTQYF.

Concerning this clonotype: The junction does not match germline at one end; this may be a read error. The chain has TRBV30 and TRBJ2-1, with TRBD2 matching over 7 bases. This CDR3 has 14 amino acids. Germline loops: CDR1 GTSNPN, CDR2 SVGIG (reference sequence). This CDR3 reads CAWSFFGRPSGLGF. DNA of the CDR3: TGTGCCTGGAGTTTCTTCGGGAGGCCCTCCGGTCTGGGGTTC.

The CDR3 reads CASSLQGILSTDTQYF. The CDR3 nucleotides are TGTGCCAGCAGCTTACAGGGGATCCTTAGCACAGATACGCAGTATTTT. This chain connects TRBV7-8 to TRBJ2-3; tentatively, D is TRBD1 (6 bases). The V and J ends lost 2 bases and 0 bases respectively, with 12 bases between them. Germline assignment: CDR1 SGHVS and CDR2 FQNEAQ. The CDR3 spans 16 residues.

This clonotype was counted only a few times. The chain couples TRBV18 to TRBJ2-7, with a possible D match to TRBD2 (6 bases). Trimming pared 3 bases from V and 2 bases from J, leaving 17 bases between. CDR1 is KGHSH and CDR2 is LQKENI in the germline V gene. The CDR3 loop spans 16 amino acids. The CDR3 DNA sequence: TGTGCCAGCTCACCGATCCCGTGGGGGGTCCCCTACGAGCAGTACTTC. It codes for CASSPIPWGVPYEQYF.

This clonotype was seen only a few times. V usage is TRBV6-5 and J usage is TRBJ1-2; D call uncertain. Looked up from germline, CDR1 is MNHEY and CDR2 is SVGAGI. The CDR3 loop spans 14 amino acids. Trimming left V 0 bases short and J 2 bases short, with 7 bases between. The CDR3 here is CASSYSRRNYGYTF. CDR3 DNA sequence: TGTGCCAGCAGTTACTCTCGGAGAAACTATGGCTACACCTTC.

This clonotype has a handful of counts. The J gene is TRBJ1-1, the V gene TRBV7-8; D call uncertain. Trimming shortened V by 0 bases and J by 0 bases, and 8 bases separated the two germline ends. The CDR3 totals 15 residues. CDR1 is SGHVS, CDR2 FQNEAQ, per germline. In DNA, the CDR3 is TGTGCCAGCAGCTTAGCGCGGGTCATGAACACTGAAGCTTTCTTT. Its protein is CASSLARVMNTEAFF.

There are many counts of this clonotype. The chain is built from TRBV27 and TRBJ1-6; D unclear. In germline, CDR1 is MNHEY, CDR2 SMNVEV (reference sequence). This CDR3 contains 16 residues. Trimming shortened V by 4 bases and J by 0 bases, and 10 bases separated the two germline ends. This CDR3 reads CASSSRGSSYNSPLHF. In nucleotides, the CDR3 is TGTGCCAGCAGTTCCCGGGGAAGCTCCTATAATTCACCCCTCCACTTT.

This clonotype was detected many times. The V gene is TRBV5-1, the J gene TRBJ2-1; TRBD2 matches 10 bases. CDR1 is SGHRS and CDR2 is YFSETQ in the germline V gene. This CDR3 is built from 13 residues. The V segment lost 5 bases and the J segment 9 bases; nucleotides outside the gene matches: 5. CDR3 sequence reads: CASRGLAVREQFF. CDR3 DNA: TGCGCCAGCAGAGGACTAGCGGTTCGTGAGCAGTTCTTC.

The CDR3 nucleotides read TGCGCCAGCAGCTTTGGGGCGAATGAGCAGTTCTTC. Its translation: CASSFGANEQFF. The gene calls are TRBV5-1 and TRBJ2-1, with D possibly TRBD1 on 5 matching bases. The CDR3 has 12 residues. Trimming took off 2 bases at V and 7 bases at J, with 7 bases between the two ends. Germline V gives CDR1 SGHRS, CDR2 YFSETQ.

In this sample, this clonotype turned up a few times. J is TRBJ2-3 and V is TRBV20-1; maybe TRBD2 (5 bases). The CDR3 covers 14 residues. Germline V lookup: CDR1 DFQATT, CDR2 SNEGSKA (reference sequence). Trimming shortened V by 6 bases and J by 3 bases, and 16 bases separated the two germline ends. Written as DNA, the CDR3 is TGCAGTGCCGGATCGTGGACTTCAACAGATACGCAGTATTTT. Translated: CSAGSWTSTDTQYF.

Only a few counts were recorded for this clonotype. The rearrangement joins TRBV19 to TRBJ2-3; TRBD1 is a possible D gene (6 bases). V lost 5 bases to trimming and J lost 6 bases, with 15 bases between them. This CDR3 has 14 amino acids. Germline loops: CDR1 LNHDA, CDR2 SQIVND (reference sequence). CDR3 in amino acids: CASSPLDSRDTQYF. DNA of the CDR3: TGTGCCAGTAGTCCCCTGGACAGTCGGGATACGCAGTATTTT.

This clonotype was seen at least ten times. CDR3 DNA: TGTGCCAGCAGCTTAGGACGTAACCGAGAGACCCAGTACTTC. It codes for CASSLGRNRETQYF. V usage is TRBV7-8 and J usage is TRBJ2-5; no reliable D call. CDR3 length: 14 amino acids. The germline V gene encodes CDR1 SGHVS and CDR2 FQNEAQ. V was cut by 1 base and J by 4 bases, with 10 bases left in between.

J is TRBJ2-3 and V is TRBV7-9; D gene uncertain. This CDR3 is built from 12 residues. Trimming removed 2 bases at V and 4 bases at J, with 4 bases between. Germline V CDR1 and CDR2: SEHNR, FQNEAQ (reference sequence). The CDR3 nucleotides are TGTGCCAGCAGCTTAATATCAGATACGCAGTATTTT. Protein: CASSLISDTQYF.

This clonotype was found a few times. J is TRBJ1-2 and V is TRBV7-2, with D unclear. The ends were cut back, 3 bases at V and 1 base at J, with 6 bases in the middle. This CDR3 has 13 amino acids. CDR1 and CDR2 from the germline V gene are SGHTA and FQGNSA. The CDR3 protein is CASSFNFNYGYTF. The CDR3 bases are TGTGCCAGCAGCTTTAATTTTAACTATGGCTACACCTTC.

This clonotype has only a few counts. The genes are TRBV4-3 and TRBJ2-5, with 11 positions matching TRBD2. Trimming took 4 bases from V and 3 from J; bases not matched to a gene: 4. Per germline, CDR1 LGHNA and CDR2 YSLEER. There are 15 residues in the CDR3. The CDR3 sequence: CASSRSGGAEETQYF. The CDR3 DNA is TGCGCCAGCAGCCGTAGCGGGGGGGCCGAAGAGACCCAGTACTTC.

The CDR3 loop reads CASSLGRESEAFF. The CDR3 nucleotides read TGTGCCAGCAGCTTGGGCAGGGAGAGTGAAGCTTTCTTT. The chain employs TRBV5-6 and TRBJ1-1, with D possibly matching TRBD1 (5 bases). There are 13 residues in the CDR3. In germline, CDR1 is SGHDT, CDR2 YYEEEE. Trimming left V 0 bases short and J 7 bases short, with 10 bases between.

This clonotype appeared a few times. This chain uses TRBV6-5 with TRBJ1-2; no definite D call. Trimming took 7 bases from V and 5 from J, leaving 8 bases between them. The CDR3 is 11 residues long. Germline V gene sequence: CDR1 MNHEY, CDR2 SVGAGI. The CDR3 loop reads CASKRWYGYTF. The CDR3 region has the DNA TGTGCCAGCAAGAGGTGGTATGGCTACACCTTC.